This T cell receptor (beta chain) was recorded in a study of T cell responses to AZD1222 COVID-19 vaccine. A note on this clone: The antigen remains unidentified.

Clones were read by immunoSEQ multiplex PCR, and TCRdb kept only the in-frame ones, dropping some. The sample includes about 88,000 clones, 85% to 90% of them seen just once. CDR1 GTSNPN and CDR2 SVGIG come from the germline V gene (reference sequence). The CDR3 has 13 amino acids. Trimming stripped 3 bases from V and 0 bases from J, with 8 bases between. Regarding the study as a whole: The repertoires were collected only after the peak T cell response. Dominant CD4 TCR responses targeted spike regions 160-218 and 743-854.

The rearrangement links TRBV30 to TRBJ1-1; D might be TRBD1 (6 bases). The TCR sequence derives from an adult who received the AZD1222 COVID-19 vaccine. The sequences come from peripheral blood, collected 28 days after the second AZD1222 dose. The chain's CDR3 is CAWSRGLNTEAFF. CDR3 bases: TGTGCCTGGAGCAGGGGTCTGAACACTGAAGCTTTCTTT.